The following is a T cell receptor beta chain sequence with its context. Its antigen is still unknown. The input lacks base qualities; no much larger clone sits a single base away. TCRbeta CDR3 regions were amplified from genomic DNA using the immunoSEQ Assay, a bias-controlled multiplex PCR. The study's own analysis went as follows. Within the assay, amplification of reference gene primers was used to estimate how many nucleated cells each sample contained. To quantify the absolute abundance of each unique TCRbeta CDR3 rearrangement, sequence reads were collapsed and filtered. Productive Simpson clonality was computed per sample as the square root of Simpson's diversity index over productive rearrangements. The clones in this table, taken by TCRdb from immuneACCESS, are in-frame only. Not every clone is retained; where verified, under half of the shortfall comes from an unresolved V gene, and the cause of the rest is unknown. The V and J calls and the clone size are those of that table, but D and trimming were determined from the DNA. In all, the sample holds 250,000 to 300,000 clones, and roughly 80% of those were seen once. The top ten hold about 5% of the sample.

Participants in the prospective study were aged roughly 18 to 100 years, lived in some 24 United States geographic areas, and enrolled through a virtual design. In the prospective study, cohorts were assigned on the basis of participant-reported clinical history obtained from a screening survey and a study questionnaire. Exposed participants had been in contact with someone with a PCR-confirmed or clinician-diagnosed COVID-19 case within 2 weeks of study entry. Each participant in the prospective study had whole blood, serum and a nasopharyngeal or oropharyngeal swab collected by mobile phlebotomists. Prospective study participants could optionally give additional blood draws and questionnaires over a roughly two-month period. Before DNA extraction, prospective study blood samples were shipped either frozen or at room temperature. These data are taken from a study of blood T cell repertoires in COVID-19 (dated by TCRdb to the early 2020s). About the full investigation: The collaborator samples originated in the United States, Italy and Spain and spanned the acute and convalescent phases of COVID-19. The prospective study material was composed of cDNA or gDNA derived from T cells, B-cell-depleted T cells, or PBMCs. Subjects who had been exposed to COVID-19, were actively infected with it, or had recovered from it provided the deeply sampled blood TCRbeta repertoires that made up the dataset. A freely available public database, intended as a resource for researchers studying the immune response to SARS-CoV-2, is where the repertoires were released. The samples were drawn from the first 160 participants of the ongoing ImmuneRACE study and from 950 to 1,500 subjects provided by 6 global collaborators. The sample metadata nearly always contained a de-identified subject ID, COVID-19 status, age in years and sex. HLA class I and class II types, where available, came from metadata supplied by the sample provider rather than from assay-based typing.

Here is what the overall study found, with its caveats: The quantity of clinical and demographic metadata differed by source and by participant and was supplied without curation.

The CDR3 goes from the cysteine to the phenylalanine over 13 residues. Solely the CDR3 DNA is kept, with 39 bases framed from the first base. The junction shows trimming of 6 bases on V and 5 bases on J, and the gene matches do not reach 7 bases of it. The germline V gene supplies CDR1 SNHLY and CDR2 FYNNEI. The chain uses TRBV2 and TRBJ2-7; 7 junctional bases match TRBD2. The source of this sequence is a man aged 35-49 years who had been exposed to COVID-19. Sequencing was carried out using PBMCs or T cells enriched from blood (not recorded which). The CDR3 region: CASRAGWGNEQYF. The bases are TGTGCCAGCAGAGCGGGATGGGGTAACGAGCAGTACTTC. Extended through the reference TRBV2 and TRBJ2-7 proteins, this CDR3 yields the full variable domain: EPEVTQTPSHQVTQMGQEVILRCVPISNHLYFYWYRQILGQKVEFLVSFYNNEISEKSEIFDDQFSVERPDGSNFTLKIRSTKLEDSAMYFCASRAGWGNEQYFGPGTRLTVT.